The sequence of this T cell receptor (beta chain) was determined in a study of T-cell memory formation after mild COVID-19. At the level of the study: The study found TCR clusters largely donor specific.

Germline V gene lookup returns CDR1 LGHDT and CDR2 YNNKEL (reference sequence). The CDR3 loop spans 15 amino acids. Deletions cut 4 bases from V and 2 bases from J, with 13 bases between. This clonotype was detected only a few times. Its antigen remains unknown. TCRdb redid the calling of the 5' RACE reads with MiXCR, one entry per CDR3 protein. The sample contains roughly 560,000 distinct CDR3 sequences, around 20% of which appear only once. Study results and caveats: Contracting clones localized mainly to CM and EM when CD4+ and mainly to EMRA when CD8+. Clones that shrank (day 15 to 85) were balanced CD4/CD8, whereas later expanders leaned CD4+.

The sample comprised PBMCs or a T cell subset sorted from them (not recorded which). This TCR derives from an adult woman who had mild COVID-19 (a few samples of this study predate the infection). Cell type and time point are not known. The chain joins TRBV3-1 to TRBJ2-3; D possibly corresponds to TRBD2 (6 bases). The CDR3 bases are TGTGCCAGCAGCCTCCGCCGGGAGAACACAGATACGCAGTATTTT. Amino acids: CASSLRRENTDTQYF.